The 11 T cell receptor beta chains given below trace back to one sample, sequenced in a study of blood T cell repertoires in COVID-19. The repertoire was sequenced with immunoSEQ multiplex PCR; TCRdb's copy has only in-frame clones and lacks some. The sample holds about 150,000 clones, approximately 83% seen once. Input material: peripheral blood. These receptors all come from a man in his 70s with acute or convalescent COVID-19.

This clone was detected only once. CDR3 amino acids: CSVEEGVDEQFF. In DNA form, the CDR3 reads TGCAGCGTTGAAGAAGGAGTTGATGAGCAGTTCTTC. This rearrangement joins TRBV29-1 to TRBJ2-1; D unclear. The CDR3 sequence is 12 residues long. CDR1 is SQVTM and CDR2 is ANQGSEA in the germline V gene. V lost 0 bases and J 8 bases, leaving 8 bases between the germline ends.

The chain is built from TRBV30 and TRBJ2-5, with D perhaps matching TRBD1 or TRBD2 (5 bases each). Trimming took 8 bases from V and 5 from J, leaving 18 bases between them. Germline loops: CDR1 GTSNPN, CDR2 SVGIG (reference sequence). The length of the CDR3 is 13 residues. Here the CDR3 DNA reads TGTGCCGGGACGGTTAGTCGGTCCGAGACCCAGTACTTC. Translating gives CAGTVSRSETQYF.

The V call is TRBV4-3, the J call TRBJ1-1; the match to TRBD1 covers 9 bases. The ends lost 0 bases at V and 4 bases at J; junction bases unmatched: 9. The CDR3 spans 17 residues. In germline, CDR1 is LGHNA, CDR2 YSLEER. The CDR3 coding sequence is TGCGCCAGCAGCCAAGATGGGACAGGGCCGCGTGGCACTGAAGCTTTCTTT. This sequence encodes CASSQDGTGPRGTEAFF.

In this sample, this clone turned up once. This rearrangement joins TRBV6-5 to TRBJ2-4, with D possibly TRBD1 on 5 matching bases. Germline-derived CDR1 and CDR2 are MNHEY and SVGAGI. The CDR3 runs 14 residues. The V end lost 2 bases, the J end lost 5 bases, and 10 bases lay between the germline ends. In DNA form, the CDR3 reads TGTGCCAGCAGTTACCAGGGCGTCGAAAACATTCAGTACTTC. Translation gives CASSYQGVENIQYF.

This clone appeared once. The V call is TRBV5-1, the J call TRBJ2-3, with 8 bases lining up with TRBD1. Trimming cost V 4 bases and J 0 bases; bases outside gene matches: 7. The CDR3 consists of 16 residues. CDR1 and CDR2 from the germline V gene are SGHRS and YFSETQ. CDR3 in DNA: TGCGCCAGCAGCATATCCGGGACAGGAAGCACAGATACGCAGTATTTT. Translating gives CASSISGTGSTDTQYF.

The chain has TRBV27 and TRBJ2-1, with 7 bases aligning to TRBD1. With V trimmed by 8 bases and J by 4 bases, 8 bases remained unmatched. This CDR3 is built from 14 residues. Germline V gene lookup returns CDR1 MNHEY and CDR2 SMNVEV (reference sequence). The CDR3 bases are TGTGCCAGCCGGGTGGGACAGTTTTACAATGAGCAGTTCTTC. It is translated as CASRVGQFYNEQFF.

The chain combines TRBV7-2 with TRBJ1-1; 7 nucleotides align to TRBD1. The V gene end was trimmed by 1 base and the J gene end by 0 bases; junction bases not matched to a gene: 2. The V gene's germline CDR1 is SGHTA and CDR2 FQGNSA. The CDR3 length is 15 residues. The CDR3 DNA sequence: TGTGCCAGCAGCTTAGACAGGGGTATGAACACTGAAGCTTTCTTT. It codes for CASSLDRGMNTEAFF. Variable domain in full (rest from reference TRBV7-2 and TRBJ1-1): GAGVSQSPSNKVTEKGKDVELRCDPISGHTALYWYRQSLGQGLEFLIYFQGNSAPDKSGLPSDRFSAERTGGSVSTLTIQRTQQEDSAVYLCASSLDRGMNTEAFFGQGTRLTVV.

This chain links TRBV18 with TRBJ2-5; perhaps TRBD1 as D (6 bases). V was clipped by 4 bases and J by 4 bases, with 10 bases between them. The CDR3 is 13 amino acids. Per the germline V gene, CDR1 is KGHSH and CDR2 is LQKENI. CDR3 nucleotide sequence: TGTGCCAGCTCACGCGGACAGATAGAGACCCAGTACTTC. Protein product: CASSRGQIETQYF. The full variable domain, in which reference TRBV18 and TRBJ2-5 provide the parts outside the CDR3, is NAGVMQNPRHLVRRRGQEARLRCSPMKGHSHVYWYRQLPEEGLKFMVYLQKENIIDESGMPKERFSAEFPKEGPSILRIQQVVRGDSAAYFCASSRGQIETQYFGPGTRLLVL.

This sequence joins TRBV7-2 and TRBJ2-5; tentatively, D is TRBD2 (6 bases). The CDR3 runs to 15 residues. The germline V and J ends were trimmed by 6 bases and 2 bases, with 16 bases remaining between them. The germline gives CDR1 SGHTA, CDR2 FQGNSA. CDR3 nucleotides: TGTGCCAGCAGTCTAGACCACGGGGGTCAAGAGACCCAGTACTTC. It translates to CASSLDHGGQETQYF.

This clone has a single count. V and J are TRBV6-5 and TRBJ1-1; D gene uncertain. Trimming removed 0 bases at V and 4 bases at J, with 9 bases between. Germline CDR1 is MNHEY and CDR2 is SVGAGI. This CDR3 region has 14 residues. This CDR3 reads CASSYSSGITEAFF. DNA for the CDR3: TGTGCCAGCAGTTACTCATCGGGGATCACTGAAGCTTTCTTT.

The CDR3 coding sequence is TGTGCCAGTAGTATAGCCCCCGGGACAGGCTTTGGCTACACCTTC. This gives the protein CASSIAPGTGFGYTF. The chain employs TRBV19 and TRBJ1-2; 8 bases match TRBD1. The V and J ends lost 1 base and 7 bases, in that order; junction bases with no gene match: 8. The germline V gene encodes CDR1 LNHDA and CDR2 SQIVND (reference sequence). The CDR3 is 15 residues long.